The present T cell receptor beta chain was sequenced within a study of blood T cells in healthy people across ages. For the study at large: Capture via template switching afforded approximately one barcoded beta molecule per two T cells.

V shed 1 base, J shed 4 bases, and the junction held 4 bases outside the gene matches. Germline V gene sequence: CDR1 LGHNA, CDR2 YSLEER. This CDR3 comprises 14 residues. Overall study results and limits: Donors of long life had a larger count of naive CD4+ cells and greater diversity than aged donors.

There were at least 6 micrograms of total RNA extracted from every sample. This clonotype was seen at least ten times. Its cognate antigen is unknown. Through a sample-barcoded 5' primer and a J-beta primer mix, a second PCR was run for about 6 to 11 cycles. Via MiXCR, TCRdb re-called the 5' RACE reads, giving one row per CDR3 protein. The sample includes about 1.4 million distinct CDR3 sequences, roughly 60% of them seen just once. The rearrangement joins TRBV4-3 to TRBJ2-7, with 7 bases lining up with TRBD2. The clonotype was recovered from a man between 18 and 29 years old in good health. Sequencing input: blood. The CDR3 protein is CASSQGTRDYEQYF. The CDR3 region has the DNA TGCGCCAGCAGCCAAGGGACTAGAGATTACGAGCAGTACTTC.